Listed below are T cell receptor beta chains from one sample, sequenced in a study of shared clonotypes between healthy human individuals. TCRdb keeps only in-frame clones here, not all; method: immunoSEQ multiplex PCR. In the table there are 2 million or so clones, approximately 94% of which are singletons. Sequenced input: naive CD8+ T cells sorted from blood. The receptors shown here come from a man aged 18 to 35 in good health. Each CDR3 is given without its conserved first and last residue.

V gene | CDR3 protein
TRBV5-1 | ASSPLVGALDNEQF
TRBV4-3 | ASSQGPQGASEQY
TRBV7-9 | ASSFREIEAF
TRBV5-4 | ASSFEGGSTDTQY
TRBV30 | AWSVGVSGYT
TRBV6-6 | ASSYQDYEQY
TRBV7-8 | ASSNRDYLNTEAF
TRBV19 | ASSGLWGSEQY
TRBV19 | ASSPFGGSHYEQY
TRBV6-1 | ASSENAGNTEAF
TRBV6-1 | ASSEAEYWRAGEQF
TRBV28 | ASSIRARDYEQY
TRBV25-1 | ASSELDGYEQY
TRBV6-5 | ASGAGGLTDTQY
TRBV1 | TSSQALLGVARQETQY
TRBV11-2 | ASSFLAGGLDNEQF
TRBV5-1 | ASSLVWIEGEQGYT
TRBV11-2 | ASSLDTGVTTTDTQY
TRBV5-6 | ASSLGGLAAWGEQF
TRBV12-2 | ASRLGPGPGNTEAF
TRBV7-9 | ASSPSGRVNTDTQY
TRBV18 | ASSPAGTGGYGYT
TRBV30 | AWFAEAF
TRBV15 | ATSVGEGSNQPQH
TRBV9 | ASSVAGDRTDGELF
TRBV2 | ASSFRVQETQY
TRBV7-6 | ASSPPLATGELF
TRBV5-4 | ASSLGEDQETQY
TRBV27 | ASSLGGFQPQH
TRBV6-5 | ASSTQGFNTEAF
TRBV6-6 | ASSYRQSTDTQY
TRBV7-9 | ASSSPLAPANEQF
TRBV2 | ASRETGSNQPQH
TRBV5-4 | ASSPDLGTDTQY
TRBV5-4 | ASSLESQGWTDTQY
TRBV7-8 | ASNSLGTSADTQY
TRBV30 | AWSLTGENEQF
TRBV6-1 | ASSEFGQRHTQY
TRBV27 | ASSLSSAYNEQF
TRBV9 | ASSRGGMDTGELF
TRBV9 | ASSVARDRAGVSEAF
TRBV13 | ASSLGATSYYEQY
TRBV7-6 | ASSLAAGGGPAGYT
TRBV4-2 | ASSSRGKDSTDTQY